The 29 T cell receptor beta chains below come from one sample, sequenced in a study of blood T cell repertoires in COVID-19 (dated by TCRdb to 2020 to 2021). Library prep was done by the immunoSEQ multiplex PCR assay. What TCRdb holds here is the immuneACCESS table cut down to in-frame rearrangements. Part of the clones is not present; checked against another copy, under half of the missing clones reflect an unresolved V gene, and the others are unexplained. The sample contains 150,000 to 200,000 clones, 70% to 90% of them found a single time. The ten biggest clones cover under 25% of the sample. Sequenced material: peripheral blood. These receptors all stem from a man in his sixties with active or convalescent COVID-19.

V is TRBV2 and J is TRBJ1-2; D ambiguous. Germline V gives CDR1 SNHLY, CDR2 FYNNEI. V was cut by 4 bases and J by 8 bases, with 20 bases left in between. The CDR3 runs to 15 residues. CDR3: CASSAEEVGVGGYTF. CDR3 bases: TGTGCCAGCAGTGCCGAAGAGGTCGGCGTTGGAGGCTACACCTTC.

The genes are TRBV9 and TRBJ2-3; TRBD2 aligns across 12 bases. Germline V gives CDR1 SGDLS, CDR2 YYNGEE. V shed 8 bases, J shed 6 bases, and the junction held 10 bases outside the gene matches. This CDR3 contains 15 residues. CDR3 bases: TGTGCCAGTTCGGCTAGCGGGGGGGCCAGGGATACGCAGTATTTT. Its protein is CASSASGGARDTQYF.

A few counts support this clone. This sequence joins TRBV6-2 or TRBV6-3 and TRBJ1-1, with 7 bases matching TRBD1. CDR1 and CDR2 (germline): MNHEY, SVGEGT. The V and J ends lost 6 bases and 11 bases, in that order; junction bases with no gene match: 6. This CDR3 comprises 11 residues. As DNA, the CDR3 is TGTGCCAGCAGCTTACAGGGGCCCGCTTTCTTT. This translates into CASSLQGPAFF.

This clone was observed many times. This chain joins TRBV19 and TRBJ2-5; D is perhaps TRBD2 (6 bases). The CDR3 has 16 amino acids. Germline CDR1 LNHDA, CDR2 SQIVND (reference sequence). The ends were cut back, 3 bases at V and 7 bases at J, with 21 bases in the middle. In DNA, the CDR3 is TGTGCCAGTAGTATCGTCCCGACGGGAGCTCAGGGGACCCAGTACTTC. Its protein is CASSIVPTGAQGTQYF.

This clone was counted only a few times. V and J are TRBV2 and TRBJ1-6; D perhaps matches TRBD1 (6 bases). The CDR3 length is 14 residues. Trimming shortened V by 8 bases and J by 9 bases, and 17 bases separated the two germline ends. Per germline, CDR1 SNHLY and CDR2 FYNNEI. The CDR3 loop reads CASCGDTQSSPLHF. The CDR3 coding sequence is TGTGCCAGCTGTGGGGACACTCAGAGTTCACCCCTCCACTTT.

The J gene is TRBJ2-3, the V gene TRBV15; D may be TRBD2 (6 bases). Trimming shortened V by 1 base and J by 4 bases, and 9 bases separated the two germline ends. This CDR3 has 14 residues. Germline CDR1 reads LNHNV; CDR2 reads YYDKDF (reference sequence). DNA of the CDR3: TGTGCCACCAGCAGAGGGGGGGTGCCAGATACGCAGTATTTT. Its translation: CATSRGGVPDTQYF.

This chain joins TRBV25-1 and TRBJ2-2, with D hard to call. V lost 6 bases, J lost 1 base, and 9 bases lay in between. CDR1 and CDR2 from the germline V gene are MGHDK and SYGVNS. The CDR3 contains 14 residues. CDR3: CASRTNMNTGELFF. CDR3 in DNA: TGTGCCAGCAGAACAAATATGAACACCGGGGAGCTGTTTTTT.

The rearrangement links TRBV4-1 to TRBJ2-5; D is perhaps TRBD2 (6 bases). CDR3 length: 14 amino acids. With 3 bases removed from V and 4 bases from J, the gap between germline ends came to 12 bases. Per germline, CDR1 MGHRA and CDR2 YSYEKL. The CDR3 bases are TGCGCCAGCAGCCAGCAACTAGCAGGAGAGACCCAGTACTTC. This sequence encodes CASSQQLAGETQYF.

This clone is a singleton in its sample. V usage is TRBV5-1 and J usage is TRBJ1-3; 8 bases line up with TRBD1. The V gene's germline CDR1 is SGHRS and CDR2 YFSETQ. Unmatched junction bases numbered 9, after V lost 4 bases and J lost 6 bases. This CDR3 spans 15 amino acids. The CDR3 nucleotides are TGCGCCAGCAGCCCCGGACAGGGTACAATAAACACCATATATTTT. It codes for CASSPGQGTINTIYF.

V is TRBV5-8 and J is TRBJ2-3; 12 nucleotides agree with TRBD2. Per the germline V gene, CDR1 is SGHTS and CDR2 is YDEGEE. V lost 2 bases and J lost 1; bases outside the gene matches: 5. CDR3 size: 17 residues. CDR3: CASSFQRTSGGTDTQYF. The CDR3 DNA sequence: TGTGCCAGCAGCTTCCAAAGGACTAGCGGGGGCACAGATACGCAGTATTTT.

This chain connects TRBV6-5 to TRBJ1-2; no clear D. The CDR3 totals 14 residues. V lost 6 bases to trimming and J lost 4 bases, with 15 bases between them. CDR1 MNHEY and CDR2 SVGAGI come from the germline V gene. CDR3 region: CASRPEEGRYGYTF. The CDR3 region has the DNA TGTGCCAGCAGGCCCGAGGAAGGTCGCTATGGCTACACCTTC.

Only a few counts were recorded for this clone. Other DNA sequences in the same sample also yield this CDR3. This chain connects TRBV5-1 to TRBJ1-1, with D possibly being TRBD1 (5 bases). This CDR3 spans 13 amino acids. CDR1 SGHRS and CDR2 YFSETQ come from the germline V gene. Trimming pared 1 base from V and 2 bases from J, leaving 6 bases between. The CDR3 is CASSLQGNTEAFF. The CDR3 DNA reads as TGCGCCAGCAGCTTGCAGGGCAACACTGAAGCTTTCTTT.

This chain joins TRBV24-1 and TRBJ2-7; 7 bases align to TRBD1. Losses at the gene ends were 3 bases for V and 4 bases for J; bases not matched to a gene: 5. The CDR3 is 14 residues long. Germline-derived CDR1 and CDR2 are KGHDR and SFDVKD. Here the CDR3 DNA reads TGTGCCACCAGTGATCCAGACAGGGAGTACGAGCAGTACTTC. Protein sequence: CATSDPDREYEQYF.

The CDR3 DNA reads TGTGCCAGCATGTTGTGGGCTAATTCCTACAATGAGCAGTTCTTC. This translates into CASMLWANSYNEQFF. The J gene is TRBJ2-1, the V gene TRBV6-5; no reliable D call. The CDR3 is 15 amino acids. Germline-derived CDR1 and CDR2 are MNHEY and SVGAGI. Trimming cost V 7 bases and J 1 base, with 14 bases left between them.

In DNA, the CDR3 is TGCAGTGCTAGTGGTGACCCGAGGGACAGGGGGCGGCGAAATTCACCCCTCCACTTT. This codes for CSASGDPRDRGRRNSPLHF. The chain employs TRBV20-1 and TRBJ1-6; 12 bases map to TRBD1. Germline assignment: CDR1 DFQATT and CDR2 SNEGSKA (reference sequence). V was pared by 3 bases and J by 7 bases, with 16 bases of the junction left unmatched. The CDR3 contains 19 residues.

V and J are TRBV7-9 and TRBJ2-7, with D tentatively TRBD1 (6 bases). V was clipped by 5 bases and J by 6 bases, with 20 bases between them. Per the germline V gene, CDR1 is SEHNR and CDR2 is FQNEAQ (reference sequence). The CDR3 spans 15 residues. The DNA of the CDR3 is TGTGCCAGCAGCCCACTGGGCAGGGGAGTATTCGAGCAGTACTTC. This sequence encodes CASSPLGRGVFEQYF.

This clone has just a few counts. This chain links TRBV5-1 with TRBJ1-1; 9 positions agree with TRBD1. Germline CDR1 reads SGHRS; CDR2 reads YFSETQ. The CDR3 is 17 residues long. V was pared by 6 bases and J by 4 bases, with 16 bases of the junction left unmatched. CDR3 amino acids: CASTPLPSYRGLTEAFF. CDR3 DNA sequence: TGCGCCAGCACTCCCCTCCCTTCCTACAGGGGGCTCACTGAAGCTTTCTTT.

This clone was counted a few times. The chain links TRBV2 to TRBJ1-6, with 9 bases identical to TRBD1. The germline gives CDR1 SNHLY, CDR2 FYNNEI. V was pared by 6 bases and J by 10 bases, with 4 bases of the junction left unmatched. The CDR3 sequence is 13 residues long. CDR3 nucleotides: TGTGCCAGCAGGGGACAGGGCGAATCACCCCTCCACTTT. As protein: CASRGQGESPLHF.

The chain is built from TRBV2 and TRBJ2-3; TRBD2 aligns across 12 bases. This CDR3 is 15 amino acids long. J lost 7 bases, V lost 4 bases, and 6 bases had no gene match. From germline, CDR1 is SNHLY and CDR2 FYNNEI. In nucleotides, the CDR3 is TGTGCCAGCAGTGTTACTAGCGGGGGGCCCTATACGCAGTATTTT. Translated: CASSVTSGGPYTQYF.

This clone appeared a few times. The rearrangement uses TRBV2 and TRBJ2-7, with TRBD1 matching over 11 bases. V dropped 5 bases and J dropped 3; count of bases not matched to a gene: 3. CDR3 length equals 14 residues. Per the germline V gene, CDR1 is SNHLY and CDR2 is FYNNEI. The CDR3 DNA is TGTGCCAGCAGTTTGGACAGGGGGCGCTACGAGCAGTACTTC. Its protein product is CASSLDRGRYEQYF.

The rearrangement joins TRBV6-5 to TRBJ1-1; D uncertain. The CDR3 has 11 residues. Germline V CDR1 and CDR2: MNHEY, SVGAGI. Between the trimmed V and J ends, which lost 7 bases and 4 bases, there was a span of 7 bases. The CDR3, as DNA: TGTGCCAGCAAACTCATCACTGAAGCTTTCTTT. Its protein product is CASKLITEAFF.

The rearrangement uses TRBV4-2 and TRBJ2-2; 9 bases line up with TRBD1. CDR3 length equals 17 residues. V trimming: 0 bases; J trimming: 7 bases; junction bases outside the gene matches: 9. Germline lookup yields CDR1 LGHNA and CDR2 YNFKEQ. The CDR3 region is CASSQEINRGPIGELFF. In DNA form, the CDR3 reads TGTGCCAGCAGCCAAGAAATTAACAGGGGGCCGATCGGGGAGCTGTTTTTT.

The chain links TRBV13 to TRBJ2-2; 8 bases are a match to TRBD1. Germline V CDR1 and CDR2: PRHDT, FYEKMQ (reference sequence). The CDR3 sequence is 15 residues long. Germline trimming cut 5 bases from V and 6 bases from J; bases unmatched to any gene: 8. In DNA form, the CDR3 reads TGTGCCAGCAGCCGACGTGGACAGGGTGCCGGGGAGCTGTTTTTT. Protein product: CASSRRGQGAGELFF.

The chain uses TRBV29-1 and TRBJ2-3; 9 bases fit TRBD1. This CDR3 has 15 residues. With 3 bases clipped from V and 3 bases from J, the junction kept 7 bases outside the gene matches. Germline lookup yields CDR1 SQVTM and CDR2 ANQGSEA. The CDR3, as DNA: TGCAGCGTTGAGGGCGGGACAGGGATTACAGATACGCAGTATTTT. It specifies CSVEGGTGITDTQYF.

CDR3 protein: CATSLAGEYEQYF. In DNA, the CDR3 is TGTGCCACCAGTCTAGCGGGGGAATACGAGCAGTACTTC. J is TRBJ2-7 and V is TRBV24-1, with 10 bases aligning to TRBD2. This CDR3 is 13 amino acids long. CDR1 and CDR2 from the germline V gene are KGHDR and SFDVKD. Trimming removed 6 bases from V and 4 bases from J; junction bases left unmatched: 2.

This clone was recorded only once. The chain joins TRBV5-1 to TRBJ1-2; TRBD1 aligns across 11 bases. The CDR3 contains 15 residues. The J segment lost 8 bases and the V segment lost 1 base, leaving 7 bases of the junction unmatched. CDR1 and CDR2 (germline): SGHRS, YFSETQ. CDR3 in DNA: TGCGCCAGCAGCTTGCTACCGGGACAGGGGGACGGCTACACCTTC. Its protein is CASSLLPGQGDGYTF.

This CDR3 reads CASSIAAYRAYNSPLHF. CDR3 coding DNA: TGTGCCAGCAGCATTGCGGCCTATCGGGCCTATAATTCACCCCTCCACTTT. The gene calls are TRBV11-2 and TRBJ1-6; no clear D gene. There are 17 residues in the CDR3. In germline, CDR1 is SGHAT, CDR2 FQNNGV. Trimming stripped 5 bases from V and 2 bases from J, with 16 bases between.

The V and J genes are TRBV11-2 and TRBJ2-7; no clear D gene. The CDR3 totals 15 residues. Trimming stripped 1 base from V and 0 bases from J, with 10 bases between. Germline V lookup: CDR1 SGHAT, CDR2 FQNNGV. The CDR3 bases are TGTGCCAGCAGCTTAGTCGCCGCCGGCTCCTACGAGCAGTACTTC. It is translated as CASSLVAAGSYEQYF.

The chain has TRBV2 and TRBJ2-3; D possibly corresponds to TRBD2 (5 bases). The CDR3 covers 14 residues. Germline V lookup: CDR1 SNHLY, CDR2 FYNNEI. Deletions cut 5 bases from V and 0 bases from J, with 9 bases between. CDR3 amino acids: CASSTSWSTDTQYF. CDR3 DNA sequence: TGTGCCAGCAGTACTAGTTGGAGCACAGATACGCAGTATTTT.